The clone carrying this T cell receptor (beta chain) showed up many times. Its target is unknown. The source material, RNA transcripts, was used to amplify TCR beta CDR3 regions. The TCR CDR3 first-round RT-PCR relied on the HTBI primer set. TCRdb redid the calling of the multiplex PCR reads with MiXCR, one entry per CDR3 protein. Among 500,000 to 550,000 distinct CDR3 sequences, roughly 20% were seen once, and the ten largest hold around 27%. This sample was included in a study of T cells in Graves' hyperthyroidism and ophthalmopathy. Findings and caveats of the study: Within blood appeared most thyroid clonotypes that had expanded above 0.001. Model predictions of ophthalmopathy came a median approximately 6 months before onset.

The CDR3 runs to 15 residues. V gave up 4 bases and J gave up 6 bases, with 18 bases separating them. Germline CDR1 is SEHNR and CDR2 is FQNEAQ (reference sequence). Uncontrolled infection, other autoimmune disease, pregnancy or lactation barred patients from enrollment. The authors obtained PBMCs from roughly 10 ml of fresh peripheral blood. The sequenced sample consisted of blood. The TCR was taken from a man aged 18-30 years with Graves' hyperthyroidism. The rearrangement links TRBV7-9 to TRBJ1-2, with a tentative D call TRBD1 (5 bases). The CDR3 DNA reads as TGTGCCAGCAGCTCCGGGGCTGGGCTTGACAATGGCTACACCTTC. This encodes CASSSGAGLDNGYTF.